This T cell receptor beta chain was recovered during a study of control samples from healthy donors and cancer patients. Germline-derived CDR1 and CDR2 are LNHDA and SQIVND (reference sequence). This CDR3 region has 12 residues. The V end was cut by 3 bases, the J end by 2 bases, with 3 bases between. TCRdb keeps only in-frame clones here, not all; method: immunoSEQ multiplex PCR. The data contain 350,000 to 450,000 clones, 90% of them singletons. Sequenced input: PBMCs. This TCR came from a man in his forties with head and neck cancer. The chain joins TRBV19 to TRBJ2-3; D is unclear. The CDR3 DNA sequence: TGTGCCAGTAGTATTACCACAGATACGCAGTATTTT. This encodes CASSITTDTQYF.